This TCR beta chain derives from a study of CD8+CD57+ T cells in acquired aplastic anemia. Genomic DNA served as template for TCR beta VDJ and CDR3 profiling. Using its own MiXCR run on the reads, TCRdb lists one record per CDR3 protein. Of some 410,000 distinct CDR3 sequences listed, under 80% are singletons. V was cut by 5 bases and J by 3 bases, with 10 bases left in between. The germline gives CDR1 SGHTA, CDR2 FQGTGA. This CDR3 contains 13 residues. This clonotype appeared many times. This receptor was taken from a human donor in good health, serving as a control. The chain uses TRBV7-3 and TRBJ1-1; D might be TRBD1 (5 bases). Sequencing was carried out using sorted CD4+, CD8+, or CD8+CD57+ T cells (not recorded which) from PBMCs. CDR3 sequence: CASSVLQDTEAFF. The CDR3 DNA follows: TGTGCCAGCAGCGTATTACAGGACACTGAAGCTTTCTTT.